The 20 T cell receptor beta chains in this list originate from one sample, sequenced in a study of T cell responses to AZD1222 COVID-19 vaccine. Method: immunoSEQ multiplex PCR; TCRdb's copy keeps in-frame clones and lacks some. The sample records 70,000 to 75,000 clones, over 70% being singletons. The specimen was peripheral blood, collected 28 days after the second AZD1222 dose. The source is an adult who received the AZD1222 COVID-19 vaccine.

The chain joins TRBV5-1 to TRBJ2-7, with TRBD1 identical over 7 bases. The V and J ends lost 2 bases and 2 bases, in that order; junction bases with no gene match: 4. CDR1 and CDR2 from the germline V gene are SGHRS and YFSETQ. The CDR3 has 14 amino acids. The CDR3 nucleotides read TGCGCCAGCAGCTTTTCGACAGGGCCCTACGAGCAGTACTTC. Protein product: CASSFSTGPYEQYF.

The genes are TRBV30 and TRBJ1-3; 11 nucleotides agree with TRBD1. After removal of 7 bases from V and 2 bases from J, the junction contained 7 bases not matched to a gene. Germline V gene lookup returns CDR1 GTSNPN and CDR2 SVGIG (reference sequence). The CDR3 has 15 amino acids. The CDR3 region is CASTGTGGTGNTIYF. The CDR3 DNA reads as TGTGCCTCTACCGGGACAGGGGGGACTGGAAACACCATATATTTT.

The chain couples TRBV4-2 to TRBJ2-7; D might be TRBD1 (6 bases). Trimming took off 1 base at V and 7 bases at J, with 11 bases between the two ends. Germline-derived CDR1 and CDR2 are LGHNA and YNFKEQ. The CDR3 has 13 amino acids. CDR3 region: CASSQGGGWEQYF. The CDR3 DNA reads TGTGCCAGCAGCCAAGGAGGGGGTTGGGAGCAGTACTTC.

The chain couples TRBV7-8 to TRBJ1-5; the match to TRBD1 covers 8 bases. The J segment lost 4 bases and the V segment lost 5 bases, leaving 4 bases of the junction unmatched. CDR3 length: 14 amino acids. CDR1 is SGHVS, CDR2 FQNEAQ, per germline. CDR3 DNA sequence: TGTGCCAGCAGCCCAAACAGGGGGAATCAGCCCCAGCATTTT. It translates to CASSPNRGNQPQHF. Combining the CDR3 with reference TRBV7-8 and TRBJ1-5 gives the whole variable domain GAGVSQSPRYKVAKRGQDVALRCDPISGHVSLFWYQQALGQGPEFLTYFQNEAQLDKSGLPSDRFFAERPEGSVSTLKIQRTQQEDSAVYLCASSPNRGNQPQHFGDGTRLSIL.

V is TRBV6-6 and J is TRBJ2-2, with D possibly being TRBD2 (5 bases). CDR3 length equals 13 residues. The V end was cut by 5 bases, the J end by 7 bases, with 11 bases between. The V gene's germline CDR1 is MNHNY and CDR2 SVGAGI (reference sequence). CDR3 residues: CASSQPGNGELFF. As DNA, the CDR3 is TGTGCCAGCAGTCAGCCCGGGAACGGGGAGCTGTTTTTT.

The rearrangement uses TRBV25-1 and TRBJ1-1; D gene unclear. CDR3 length equals 13 residues. Germline CDR1 reads MGHDK; CDR2 reads SYGVNS. V was pared by 1 base and J by 4 bases, with 7 bases between. CDR3 bases: TGTGCCAGCAGTGAATTGGGAGGCACTGAAGCTTTCTTT. Protein: CASSELGGTEAFF. The full variable domain, with the rest looked up from reference TRBV25-1 and TRBJ1-1, is EADIYQTPRYLVIGTGKKITLECSQTMGHDKMYWYQQDPGMELHLIHYSYGVNSTEKGDLSSESTVSRIRTEHFPLTLESARPSHTSQYLCASSELGGTEAFFGQGTRLTVV.

This clone was counted a single time. V and J are TRBV27 and TRBJ2-2; D is uncertain. This CDR3 has 13 residues. CDR1 is MNHEY, CDR2 SMNVEV, per germline (reference sequence). Trimming cost V 5 bases and J 5 bases, with 9 bases left between them. This chain's CDR3 is CASSLIGTGELFF. The CDR3 coding sequence is TGTGCCAGCAGTCTGATTGGGACCGGGGAGCTGTTTTTT.

This chain links TRBV20-1 with TRBJ2-1; D unresolved. The CDR3 is 10 residues long. Germline lookup yields CDR1 DFQATT and CDR2 SNEGSKA (reference sequence). The V gene lost 4 bases and the J gene lost 7 bases, with 5 bases spanning the gap. This chain's CDR3 is CSAKENEQFF. Here the CDR3 DNA reads TGCAGTGCTAAGGAGAATGAGCAGTTCTTC.

The chain is built from TRBV19 and TRBJ2-5; D possibly corresponds to TRBD1 (6 bases). CDR3 length equals 16 residues. V was pared by 1 base and J by 5 bases, with 17 bases between. CDR1 is LNHDA, CDR2 SQIVND, per germline (reference sequence). The CDR3 region has the DNA TGTGCCAGTAGTATAGGAGGGGGTAGAAGCCGGGAGACCCAGTACTTC. Translation: CASSIGGGRSRETQYF.

The V call is TRBV3-1 (or the pseudogene TRBV3-2), the J call TRBJ2-7; the match to TRBD2 covers 10 bases. CDR1 is LGHDT, CDR2 YNNKEL, per germline (reference sequence). This CDR3 spans 16 amino acids. J was trimmed by 6 bases and V by 0 bases; bases with no gene match: 8. The CDR3 reads CASSQEVAGGVGEQYF. DNA for the CDR3: TGTGCCAGCAGCCAAGAAGTAGCGGGAGGAGTTGGCGAGCAGTACTTC.

This clone came up a few times. The V call is TRBV7-9, the J call TRBJ2-1; D remains ambiguous. Germline assignment: CDR1 SEHNR and CDR2 FQNEAQ (reference sequence). CDR3 length equals 11 residues. V lost 5 bases and J lost 7, with 6 bases in between. In DNA, the CDR3 is TGTGCCAGCAGCGTACAAAATGAGCAGTTCTTC. Its protein product is CASSVQNEQFF. The whole variable domain, filled in from reference TRBV7-9 and TRBJ2-1, reads DTGVSQNPRHKITKRGQNVTFRCDPISEHNRLYWYRQTLGQGPEFLTYFQNEAQLEKSRLLSDRFSAERPKGSFSTLEIQRTEQGDSAMYLCASSVQNEQFFGPGTRLTVL.

The chain has TRBV6-5 and TRBJ2-5; TRBD1 agrees at 7 bases. The CDR3 runs 14 residues. After removal of 6 bases from V and 1 base from J, the junction contained 5 bases not matched to a gene. Germline CDR1 and CDR2: MNHEY and SVGAGI. CDR3 region: CASRLGQIQETQYF. CDR3 nucleotides: TGTGCCAGCAGACTGGGACAGATCCAAGAGACCCAGTACTTC.

The rearrangement joins TRBV7-9 to TRBJ1-3; perhaps TRBD1 as D (5 bases). The CDR3 sequence is 16 residues long. Germline V lookup: CDR1 SEHNR, CDR2 FQNEAQ (reference sequence). Deletions cut 4 bases from V and 3 bases from J, with 16 bases between. The CDR3 loop is CASSSGGGGVGNTIYF. DNA of the CDR3: TGTGCCAGCAGCTCAGGTGGTGGAGGGGTTGGAAACACCATATATTTT.

J is TRBJ2-1 and V is TRBV5-6; D gene uncertain. V lost 2 bases to trimming and J lost 6 bases, with 15 bases between them. Germline V gene sequence: CDR1 SGHDT, CDR2 YYEEEE. This CDR3 is built from 15 residues. DNA of the CDR3: TGTGCCAGCAGCTTTCTGGGTAGCCCCTCCAATGAGCAGTTCTTC. Translation gives CASSFLGSPSNEQFF. The whole variable domain, remainder taken from reference TRBV5-6 and TRBJ2-1, is DAGVTQSPTHLIKTRGQQVTLRCSPKSGHDTVSWYQQALGQGPQFIFQYYEEEERQRGNFPDRFSGHQFPNYSSELNVNALLLGDSALYLCASSFLGSPSNEQFFGPGTRLTVL.

The chain joins TRBV25-1 to TRBJ2-2; no clear D. Looked up from germline, CDR1 is MGHDK and CDR2 is SYGVNS. The V end lost 2 bases, the J end lost 8 bases, and 3 bases lay between the germline ends. The CDR3 sequence is 11 residues long. The CDR3 is CASSEKGELFF. The CDR3 DNA follows: TGTGCCAGCAGTGAAAAAGGGGAGCTGTTTTTT.

This rearrangement joins TRBV10-3 to TRBJ2-7; TRBD1 matches at 7 bases. J lost 0 bases, V lost 4 bases, and 3 bases had no gene match. CDR1 and CDR2 (germline): ENHRY, SYGVKD. The length of the CDR3 is 14 residues. In DNA, the CDR3 is TGTGCCATCAGTGGGGACAGTAGCTCCTACGAGCAGTACTTC. It specifies CAISGDSSSYEQYF.

The CDR3 DNA follows: TGTGCCTGGAGTGTGGGGGGGGTTTACGGCAATCAGCCCCAGCATTTT. Amino acid sequence: CAWSVGGVYGNQPQHF. The rearrangement joins TRBV30 to TRBJ1-5; a weak D match, TRBD1 (5 bases). Germline lookup yields CDR1 GTSNPN and CDR2 SVGIG (reference sequence). This CDR3 comprises 16 residues. The V gene lost 0 bases and the J gene lost 2 bases, with 14 bases spanning the gap.

The V gene is TRBV7-2, the J gene TRBJ2-5; D not certain. This CDR3 contains 12 residues. V was cut by 1 base and J by 6 bases, with 6 bases left in between. From germline, CDR1 is SGHTA and CDR2 FQGNSA. The CDR3: CASSLEMQTQYF. DNA of the CDR3: TGTGCCAGCAGCTTAGAAATGCAGACCCAGTACTTC.

The chain uses TRBV27 and TRBJ2-3; tentative D call: TRBD2 (5 bases). Germline loops: CDR1 MNHEY, CDR2 SMNVEV (reference sequence). V was shortened by 7 bases and J by 6 bases, with 23 bases between the two germline ends. The length of the CDR3 is 16 residues. The CDR3 sequence is CASTPKMASSPDTQYF. CDR3 bases: TGTGCCAGCACCCCCAAGATGGCTAGCAGTCCGGATACGCAGTATTTT.

The rearrangement uses TRBV28 and TRBJ2-2; 8 bases fit TRBD2. The CDR3 covers 15 residues. V dropped 6 bases and J dropped 1; count of bases not matched to a gene: 4. Germline loops: CDR1 MDHEN, CDR2 SYDVKM. The CDR3 coding sequence is TGTGCCAGCAGCCGCACTAGCGGGAACACCGGGGAGCTGTTTTTT. Amino acid sequence: CASSRTSGNTGELFF.